This T cell receptor beta chain was sequenced in a study of T-cell reconstitution after alpha-beta-depleted transplantation in children. The sample holds a few counts of this clonotype. Its matching antigen is unknown. The TCRbeta library was prepared with unique molecular identifiers. TCRdb recomputed calls from the PCR reads with MiXCR, one row per CDR3 protein. The repertoire includes more than 85,000 distinct CDR3 sequences, around 6% of them detected once, and roughly 6.1% sits in the top ten. Study-level results: The authors attributed T-cell counts and diversity one year after transplant mostly to newly produced T cells.

This TCR derives from a female patient under 10 years old who had a stem cell transplant for Fanconi anemia, so the T cells may come from the graft donor. This material consisted of PBMCs, mostly from graft donor cells, taken 60 days after TCRalphabeta/CD19-depleted stem cell transplant.

CDR3 loop: CASSLMSGTYEQYF. As DNA, the CDR3 is TGTGCCAGCAGCTTAATGAGCGGGACCTACGAGCAGTACTTC. V usage is TRBV11-2 and J usage is TRBJ2-7, with TRBD2 matching over 7 bases. The germline V gene encodes CDR1 SGHAT and CDR2 FQNNGV. The trim removed 2 bases at V and 2 bases at J, leaving 3 bases unmatched. The CDR3 loop spans 14 amino acids. The full variable domain, its missing parts supplied by reference TRBV11-2 and TRBJ2-7, is EAGVAQSPRYKIIEKRQSVAFWCNPISGHATLYWYQQILGQGPKLLIQFQNNGVVDDSQLPKDRFSAERLKGVDSTLKIQPAKLEDSAVYLCASSLMSGTYEQYFGPGTRLTVT.